Listed here are 10 T cell receptor beta chains from one sample, sequenced in a study of T cell responses to AZD1222 COVID-19 vaccine (dated by TCRdb to 2020 to 2022). Receptor amplification or capture employed the immunoSEQ multiplex PCR assay. What TCRdb holds here is the immuneACCESS table cut down to in-frame rearrangements. Part of the clones is not present; checked against another copy, under half of the missing clones reflect an unresolved V gene, and the others are unexplained. Within this sample are 80,000 to 95,000 clones, with about 91% of them counted one time only. The ten top clones hold less than 6.5% of the sample. The time point label on this specimen signifies: baseline before first vaccination. The sequencing here drew on peripheral blood, taken on day 0 of AZD1222 vaccination. Receptor source: an adult in good health.

This clone occurred once. The chain employs TRBV5-6 and TRBJ2-7; 11 nucleotides line up with TRBD1. CDR3 length equals 14 residues. Trimming at V came to 3 bases and at J to 10 bases, leaving 9 bases not matched to a gene. The V gene's germline CDR1 is SGHDT and CDR2 YYEEEE. The CDR3 DNA follows: TGTGCCAGCAGCTATGGACAGGGGGCCCAGATTCAGTACTTC. It is translated as CASSYGQGAQIQYF.

V gene TRBV29-1 combines with J gene TRBJ2-4; D not certain. The CDR3 is 17 residues long. Germline values: CDR1 SQVTM, CDR2 ANQGSEA. V dropped 3 bases and J dropped 2 bases, with 20 bases sitting between them. The chain's CDR3 is CSVDLYGPGSTKNIQYF. CDR3 DNA sequence: TGCAGCGTTGATCTCTATGGCCCTGGCTCAACCAAAAACATTCAGTACTTC.

The V gene is TRBV7-3, the J gene TRBJ2-5; D remains ambiguous. The germline V gene has CDR1 SGHTA and CDR2 FQGTGA. The V end lost 1 base, the J end lost 4 bases, and 7 bases lay between the germline ends. This CDR3 region has 13 residues. The CDR3 sequence is CASSLMVAETQYF. The CDR3 DNA is TGTGCCAGCAGCTTAATGGTTGCAGAGACCCAGTACTTC.

The V call is TRBV6-2 or TRBV6-3, the J call TRBJ2-1; tentatively, D is TRBD2 (6 bases). Per germline, CDR1 MNHEY and CDR2 SVGEGT. The CDR3 spans 14 residues. With 2 bases removed from V and 13 bases from J, the gap between germline ends came to 18 bases. The CDR3 is CASSYTLGGLPQFF. DNA for the CDR3: TGTGCCAGCAGTTACACCTTGGGGGGACTCCCTCAGTTCTTC.

The chain carries TRBV5-4 and TRBJ2-5, with D tentatively TRBD1 (6 bases). V was shortened by 4 bases and J by 4 bases, with 8 bases between the two germline ends. CDR3 length: 12 residues. The germline CDR1 and CDR2 sequences are SGHNT and YYREEE (reference sequence). CDR3 amino acids: CASSPQGETQYF. CDR3 sequence (DNA): TGTGCCAGCAGCCCACAGGGAGAGACCCAGTACTTC.

The chain combines TRBV7-7 with TRBJ2-1; 10 nucleotides align to TRBD1. The CDR3 is made up of 15 amino acids. Losses at the gene ends were 4 bases for V and 11 bases for J; bases not matched to a gene: 11. From germline, CDR1 is SSHAT and CDR2 FNYEAQ (reference sequence). The CDR3 loop reads CASSSARGQGNKQFF. The CDR3 region has the DNA TGTGCCAGCAGCTCGGCAAGGGGACAGGGGAATAAGCAGTTCTTC.

The chain joins TRBV24-1 to TRBJ1-2; a possible D gene is TRBD1 (6 bases). CDR1 KGHDR and CDR2 SFDVKD come from the germline V gene. The CDR3 is 14 residues long. V lost 3 bases and J lost 3, with 10 bases in between. Here the CDR3 DNA reads TGTGCCACCAGTGATACCTGGACAGACTATGGCTACACCTTC. The encoded protein is CATSDTWTDYGYTF.

This rearrangement joins TRBV5-1 to TRBJ1-2; the match to TRBD1 covers 7 bases. CDR3 length: 13 amino acids. The germline V gene encodes CDR1 SGHRS and CDR2 YFSETQ. V shed 4 bases, J shed 8 bases, and the junction held 8 bases outside the gene matches. CDR3 coding DNA: TGCGCCAGCAGCCTTGGGTACAGGGGCGGCTACACCTTC. Amino acids: CASSLGYRGGYTF.

The V call is TRBV28, the J call TRBJ1-1; tentatively, D is TRBD1 (6 bases). Trimming took off 9 bases at V and 1 base at J, with 18 bases between the two ends. The germline gives CDR1 MDHEN, CDR2 SYDVKM. The CDR3 contains 15 residues. The CDR3 nucleotides are TGTGCCAGTCCAGGTCCGGGGGGCCGGAACACTGAAGCTTTCTTT. The encoded protein is CASPGPGGRNTEAFF.

The chain couples TRBV9 to TRBJ2-1, with 12 bases that match TRBD2. V lost 3 bases to trimming and J lost 6 bases; unmatched junction nucleotides: 7. The V gene's germline CDR1 is SGDLS and CDR2 YYNGEE. This CDR3 contains 16 residues. In nucleotides, the CDR3 is TGTGCCAGCAGCGCCTCCGGGACTAGCGGGTTCAATGAGCAGTTCTTC. Translated, it gives CASSASGTSGFNEQFF. The whole variable domain, filled in from reference TRBV9 and TRBJ2-1, reads DSGVTQTPKHLITATGQRVTLRCSPRSGDLSVYWYQQSLDQGLQFLIQYYNGEERAKGNILERFSAQQFPDLHSELNLSSLELGDSALYFCASSASGTSGFNEQFFGPGTRLTVL.